This T cell receptor beta chain was sequenced for a study of T cells after yellow fever vaccination. Study summary: The authors prepared low-cell-number fractions using SMART-Seq v4 Ultra Low Input.

The V end lost 2 bases, the J end lost 4 bases, and 14 bases lay between the germline ends. Looked up from germline, CDR1 is DFQATT and CDR2 is SNEGSKA (reference sequence). The CDR3 extends over 14 amino acids. This clonotype has more than one count but fewer than ten. Its antigen is undetermined. TCRdb passed the 5' RACE reads through MiXCR, listing each CDR3 protein once. The sample has about 320,000 distinct CDR3 sequences; approximately 4% are singletons. General study points: The presence of abundant clonotypes contaminating from the bulk population was possible in FACS-sorted repertoires.

The source was PBMCs, collected 15 days after the yellow fever booster vaccination. The sequence came from a man between 18 and 35 years old who received the YFV17D yellow fever vaccine. V is TRBV20-1 and J is TRBJ2-5; D possibly matches TRBD1 or TRBD2 (5 bases each). CDR3 nucleotides: TGCAGTGCTAGATTGGGACCAAGCGGAGAGACCCAGTACTTC. Translated: CSARLGPSGETQYF.